These T cell receptor beta chains were read from a single sample in a study of radiation and T cells in renal cell carcinoma. The protocol was immunoSEQ multiplex PCR, while the TCRdb copy is restricted to in-frame clones and leaves out a portion. The table includes more than 95,000 clones, around 82% detected once. The specimen comprised blood, sampled from a patient whose treatment included radiotherapy and nephrectomy. Source of these receptors: a man aged 50 or older with renal cell carcinoma. Both conserved end residues are part of each CDR3. The D gene is left open where the match is weak. The size entry is marked missing in some rows and otherwise reads once, few, many or a size class.

TRBV19	.	.	TRBJ1-5	CASRGGGYTQPQHF	TGTGCCAGTCGAGGGGGTGGGTATACTCAGCCCCAGCATTTT
TRBV19	few	.	TRBJ1-2	CASSTSGGHNYGYTF	TGTGCCAGTAGCACATCCGGAGGGCATAACTATGGCTACACCTTC
TRBV6-6	.	TRBD1	TRBJ2-5	CASSHRGVSETQYF	TGTGCCAGCAGTCACAGGGGGGTATCAGAGACCCAGTACTTC
TRBV12-5	.	.	TRBJ2-7	CASGPKTNTYEQYF	TGTGCTAGTGGCCCGAAAACCAACACCTACGAGCAGTACTTC
TRBV9	.	.	TRBJ1-3	CASTKGGGNTIYF	TGTGCCAGCACCAAAGGGGGTGGAAACACCATATATTTT
TRBV28	.	.	TRBJ2-7	CASRTPGPGLTHEQYF	TGTGCCAGCAGGACCCCCGGGCCAGGTCTTACCCACGAGCAGTACTTC
TRBV5-1	.	.	TRBJ1-5	CASSLGDGYQPQHF	TGCGCCAGCAGCTTGGGGGACGGCTATCAGCCCCAGCATTTT
TRBV5-1	.	.	TRBJ2-6	CASSPYSGANVLTF	TGCGCCAGCAGCCCCTACTCTGGGGCCAACGTCCTGACTTTC
TRBV7-2	.	.	TRBJ1-2	CASSHRQPYGYTF	TGTGCCAGCAGCCACCGACAGCCCTATGGCTACACCTTC
TRBV9	few	TRBD2	TRBJ2-2	CASTNAAGVHAGELFF	TGTGCCAGCACCAATGCTGCGGGAGTCCACGCGGGGGAGCTGTTTTTT
TRBV29-1	few	.	TRBJ2-1	CSVERQYNEQFF	TGCAGCGTTGAGCGGCAGTACAATGAGCAGTTCTTC
TRBV15	.	.	TRBJ1-3	CATSRDGEPGNTIYF	TGTGCCACCAGCAGAGACGGGGAACCTGGAAACACCATATATTTT
TRBV4-1	.	.	TRBJ1-3	CASSQDPRTDSGNTIYF	TGCGCCAGCAGCCAAGATCCTAGGACCGACTCTGGAAACACCATATATTTT
TRBV7-2	once	.	TRBJ2-3	CASSGSYTDTQYF	TGTGCCAGCAGCGGGAGTTACACAGATACGCAGTATTTT
TRBV9	.	.	TRBJ2-3	CASSVEGAPDTQYF	TGTGCCAGCAGCGTAGAGGGAGCCCCAGATACGCAGTATTTT
TRBV9	.	.	TRBJ1-2	CASSADPWAGGTYGYTF	TGTGCCAGCAGCGCAGATCCCTGGGCGGGGGGGACCTATGGCTACACCTTC
TRBV4-1	.	TRBD2	TRBJ2-2	CASSQELSLSGGRADRGELFF	TGCGCCAGCAGCCAAGAACTGTCTCTTTCGGGCGGGAGGGCCGATCGGGGGGAGCTGTTTTTT
TRBV5-1	.	.	TRBJ1-1	CASSLLALFGGGGTEAFF	TGCGCCAGCAGCTTGTTGGCCTTATTCGGGGGAGGAGGTACTGAAGCTTTCTTT
TRBV6-1	.	TRBD2	TRBJ2-1	CASSDSGGLRSYNEQFF	TGTGCCAGCAGTGACAGCGGGGGCCTCCGCTCCTACAATGAGCAGTTCTTC
TRBV5-8	.	TRBD2	TRBJ2-7	CASSPTDEGMTSGYSYEQYF	TGTGCCAGCAGCCCTACGGACGAGGGAATGACTAGCGGATATTCCTACGAGCAGTACTTC
TRBV4-1	.	.	TRBJ2-5	CASSQGLTETQYF	TGCGCCAGCAGCCAAGGGCTAACAGAGACCCAGTACTTC
TRBV7-2	.	.	TRBJ2-5	CASSPRVTETQYF	TGTGCCAGCAGCCCCCGGGTAACAGAGACCCAGTACTTC
TRBV18	.	.	TRBJ2-7	CASSPSGPYEQYF	TGTGCCAGCTCACCATCAGGACCCTACGAGCAGTACTTC
TRBV4-1	few	TRBD2	TRBJ2-7	CASSQEPGLAGYEQYF	TGCGCCAGCAGCCAAGAACCCGGACTAGCGGGTTACGAGCAGTACTTC
TRBV4-2	.	TRBD2	TRBJ2-7	CASSQDTLAGTSHEQYF	TGTGCCAGCAGCCAAGATACACTAGCGGGAACTAGTCACGAGCAGTACTTC
TRBV7-9	.	.	TRBJ2-1	CASSPRGLDEQFF	TGTGCCAGCAGCCCACGTGGCCTGGATGAGCAGTTCTTC
TRBV6-1	.	.	TRBJ1-5	CASSESDRPLTTPQHF	TGTGCCAGCAGTGAATCTGACAGGCCACTTACAACGCCCCAGCATTTT
TRBV28	.	.	TRBJ2-3	CASSLARGGTDTQYF	TGTGCCAGCAGTTTGGCACGGGGCGGGACAGATACGCAGTATTTT
TRBV10-3	.	.	TRBJ1-6	CAISEASPSSYNSPLHF	TGTGCCATCAGTGAGGCTTCACCCAGCTCCTATAATTCACCCCTCCACTTT
TRBV27	.	.	TRBJ1-5	CASSFLEGQPQHF	TGTGCCAGCAGCTTTTTGGAGGGCCAGCCCCAGCATTTT
TRBV27	.	TRBD1	TRBJ1-4	CASSFGGQVPFVGEKLFF	TGTGCCAGCAGTTTTGGTGGACAGGTGCCTTTTGTTGGTGAAAAACTGTTTTTT
TRBV5-1	.	TRBD1	TRBJ1-4	CASSSGQVNEKLFF	TGCGCCAGCAGCTCGGGACAGGTTAATGAAAAACTGTTTTTT
TRBV11-2	once	TRBD2	TRBJ2-3	CASSLDLAGVADTQYF	TGTGCCAGCAGCTTAGATCTAGCGGGAGTGGCAGATACGCAGTATTTT
TRBV7-8	.	.	TRBJ2-3	CASSFQSGTDTQYF	TGTGCCAGCAGCTTCCAGAGCGGCACAGATACGCAGTATTTT
TRBV19	few	.	TRBJ2-1	CASSITAGINNEQFF	TGTGCCAGTAGTATAACCGCCGGGATTAACAATGAGCAGTTCTTC
TRBV27	.	.	TRBJ1-6	CASSLKAGENSPLHF	TGTGCCAGCAGTTTAAAAGCAGGGGAGAATTCACCCCTCCACTTT
TRBV18	.	.	TRBJ2-4	CASSPRQRENIQYF	TGTGCCAGCTCCCCCCGACAGAGGGAAAACATTCAGTACTTC
TRBV30	.	.	TRBJ2-3	CAWARRSTDTQYF	TGTGCCTGGGCTCGAAGGTCCACAGATACGCAGTATTTT
TRBV30	.	.	TRBJ1-1	CAWSWEGKAFF	TGTGCCTGGAGCTGGGAGGGTAAGGCTTTCTTT
TRBV12-2	once	.	TRBJ2-7	CASRFAGILRYEQYF	TGTGCAAGTCGCTTCGCGGGAATTCTGAGGTACGAGCAGTACTTC
TRBV7-9	.	TRBD1	TRBJ1-2	CASSFGQGYGYTF	TGTGCCAGCAGCTTCGGACAGGGCTATGGCTACACCTTC
TRBV7-9	.	.	TRBJ2-1	CASSQRNRDNEQFF	TGTGCCAGCAGCCAACGCAACAGAGACAATGAGCAGTTCTTC
TRBV4-1	.	.	TRBJ2-1	CASSQRPRDGNEQFF	TGCGCCAGCAGCCAACGACCCCGGGACGGCAATGAGCAGTTCTTC
TRBV5-1	.	.	TRBJ2-5	CASSLGAGSQETQYF	TGCGCCAGCAGTTTGGGGGCGGGAAGCCAAGAGACCCAGTACTTC
TRBV2	.	.	TRBJ2-5	CASSPPPLGETQYF	TGTGCCAGCAGCCCCCCACCCCTCGGAGAGACCCAGTACTTC
TRBV20-1	.	.	TRBJ1-2	CSARQDYGYTF	TGCAGTGCTCGGCAAGACTATGGCTACACCTTC
TRBV5-5	.	.	TRBJ1-1	CASSLRQDNTEAFF	TGTGCCAGCAGCTTGAGGCAGGACAACACTGAAGCTTTCTTT
TRBV7-9	.	.	TRBJ2-1	CASSLFGSMDEQFF	TGTGCCAGCAGCTTATTCGGGAGCATGGATGAGCAGTTCTTC
TRBV29-1	.	.	TRBJ1-2	CSIGGGYGYTF	TGCAGCATTGGAGGGGGCTATGGCTACACCTTC
TRBV19	.	.	TRBJ2-6	CASGSRGGSGANVLTF	TGTGCCAGTGGGTCTAGGGGGGGCTCTGGGGCCAACGTCCTGACTTTC
TRBV5-1	.	TRBD1	TRBJ2-1	CASSPGQGLDEQFF	TGCGCCAGCAGCCCGGGACAGGGCCTCGATGAGCAGTTCTTC
TRBV30	once	.	TRBJ2-3	CAWSVGQRTDTQYF	TGTGCCTGGAGTGTCGGACAGCGAACAGATACGCAGTATTTT
TRBV6-1	.	.	TRBJ1-4	CASSEYRLRGGVNEKLFF	TGTGCCAGCAGTGAATATAGGCTCCGAGGGGGGGTTAATGAAAAACTGTTTTTT
TRBV2	.	.	TRBJ2-2	CASRFGYGDTGELFF	TGTGCCAGCAGGTTCGGGTACGGGGACACCGGGGAGCTGTTTTTT
TRBV2	.	TRBD2	TRBJ2-5	CASGTRQETQYF	TGTGCCAGCGGGACTAGGCAAGAGACCCAGTACTTC
TRBV7-8	.	.	TRBJ1-2	CASSLVGRKQANYGYTF	TGTGCCAGCAGCTTAGTCGGCCGCAAACAAGCTAACTATGGCTACACCTTC
TRBV6-5	.	.	TRBJ2-7	CALSGYEQYF	TGTGCCCTCTCAGGCTACGAGCAGTACTTC
TRBV18	once	TRBD1	TRBJ2-2	CASSPSGQISVTGELFF	TGTGCCAGCTCACCTTCGGGACAGATATCGGTCACCGGGGAGCTGTTTTTT
TRBV6-1	once	TRBD1	TRBJ1-2	CASKRDRGPYGYTF	TGTGCCAGCAAACGAGACAGGGGGCCTTATGGCTACACCTTC